This is a list of T cell receptor beta chains from one sample in a study of T cells in localized non-small cell lung cancer. Clones were sequenced by immunoSEQ multiplex PCR, and TCRdb holds only the in-frame ones, with some missing. This table holds some 6,200 clones, roughly 23% found once. This specimen was lung tumor tissue, taken before any cancer treatment. Receptors originate from an older female donor with stage I lung adenocarcinoma. Each CDR3 is given with its conserved first and last residue. The order of the fields is clone size, D gene, V gene, J gene, CDR3 DNA, CDR3 protein. The D gene is left open where the match is weak. Some rows mark clone size as missing; the rest say once, few, many or name a class of expanded clone.

abundance: -
d_gene: -
v_gene: TRBV6-8
j_gene: TRBJ1-5
CDR3nt: TGTGCCAGCGGCCAGGGTACTCAGCCCCAGCATTTT
CDR3aa: CASGQGTQPQHF

abundance: -
d_gene: TRBD2
v_gene: TRBV10-2
j_gene: TRBJ2-2
CDR3nt: TGCGCCAGCATAAGCGGGAGTGGAACCGGGGAGCTGTTTTTT
CDR3aa: CASISGSGTGELFF

abundance: -
d_gene: TRBD2
v_gene: TRBV6-8
j_gene: TRBJ2-7
CDR3nt: TGTGCCAGCAGACGAAATAGCGGGCAATACGAGCAGTACTTC
CDR3aa: CASRRNSGQYEQYF

abundance: few
d_gene: -
v_gene: TRBV6-8
j_gene: TRBJ1-2
CDR3nt: TGTGCCAGCAGTTACGTTGGTAGTGGCTATGGCTACACCTTC
CDR3aa: CASSYVGSGYGYTF

abundance: few
d_gene: TRBD2
v_gene: TRBV11-3
j_gene: TRBJ2-3
CDR3nt: TGTGCCAGCAGCGTCGCGGGGGGGAATTGGGGCACAGATACGCAGTATTTT
CDR3aa: CASSVAGGNWGTDTQYF

abundance: once
d_gene: -
v_gene: TRBV28
j_gene: TRBJ1-5
CDR3nt: TGTGCCAGCAGTCCCCCCGGGGAGTTCAATAGCAATCAGCCCCAGCATTTT
CDR3aa: CASSPPGEFNSNQPQHF

abundance: -
d_gene: TRBD2
v_gene: TRBV28
j_gene: TRBJ2-7
CDR3nt: TGTGCCAGCACCCCGGGGACTAGCAGGTCCTACGAGCAGTACTTC
CDR3aa: CASTPGTSRSYEQYF

abundance: many
d_gene: -
v_gene: TRBV6-8
j_gene: TRBJ1-2
CDR3nt: TGTGCCAGCAGCCACATAACCTATGGCTACACCTTC
CDR3aa: CASSHITYGYTF

abundance: few
d_gene: -
v_gene: TRBV5-1
j_gene: TRBJ2-1
CDR3nt: TGCGCCAGCAGCTTGATGGACTACCTACGAAATGAGCAGTTCTTC
CDR3aa: CASSLMDYLRNEQFF

abundance: few
d_gene: -
v_gene: TRBV28
j_gene: TRBJ2-1
CDR3nt: TGTGCCAGCAGTTTGGTGGGGGCCTACAATGAGCAGTTCTTC
CDR3aa: CASSLVGAYNEQFF

abundance: few
d_gene: TRBD1
v_gene: TRBV28
j_gene: TRBJ2-7
CDR3nt: TGTGCCAGCAGCACCGGGACAGGGGGCCTCGAGCAGTACTTC
CDR3aa: CASSTGTGGLEQYF

abundance: -
d_gene: TRBD1
v_gene: TRBV11-3
j_gene: TRBJ1-2
CDR3nt: TGTGCCAGCAGCTTGGACAGGGGGGAAGGCTATGGCTACACCTTC
CDR3aa: CASSLDRGEGYGYTF

abundance: -
d_gene: TRBD1
v_gene: TRBV28
j_gene: TRBJ2-6
CDR3nt: TGTGCCAGCAGTTCGGACAGGGCGCTTTTGGGGGCCAACGTCCTGACTTTC
CDR3aa: CASSSDRALLGANVLTF

abundance: few
d_gene: -
v_gene: TRBV28
j_gene: TRBJ1-5
CDR3nt: TGTGCCAGCAGTTTATCGCCCTACTTTAGCAATCAGCCCCAGCATTTT
CDR3aa: CASSLSPYFSNQPQHF

abundance: few
d_gene: TRBD2
v_gene: TRBV11-3
j_gene: TRBJ2-1
CDR3nt: TGTGCCAGCAGCTTAGTGAGCGGGGGCTCCTACAATGAGCAGTTCTTC
CDR3aa: CASSLVSGGSYNEQFF

abundance: few
d_gene: -
v_gene: TRBV6-8
j_gene: TRBJ1-2
CDR3nt: TGTGCCATCAGTCCTGACACTATTGGCTACACCTTC
CDR3aa: CAISPDTIGYTF

abundance: many
d_gene: TRBD2
v_gene: TRBV11-3
j_gene: TRBJ2-1
CDR3nt: TGTGCCAGCAGCTTGTCCAGCGGGGGGGCCTACAATGAGCAGTTCTTC
CDR3aa: CASSLSSGGAYNEQFF

abundance: -
d_gene: -
v_gene: TRBV19
j_gene: TRBJ1-1
CDR3nt: TGTGCCAGTAGTATGGAGTGGGCTGGAGCTTTCTTT
CDR3aa: CASSMEWAGAFF

abundance: medium-sized
d_gene: TRBD1
v_gene: TRBV11-3
j_gene: TRBJ2-5
CDR3nt: TGTGCCAGCACCGCCGGGACAGGGAGTTCGGAGACCCAGTACTTC
CDR3aa: CASTAGTGSSETQYF

abundance: once
d_gene: -
v_gene: TRBV10-2
j_gene: TRBJ2-7
CDR3nt: TGCGCCAGCAGGAAGGGGGTCGGGGACGAGCAGTACTTC
CDR3aa: CASRKGVGDEQYF

abundance: -
d_gene: -
v_gene: TRBV9
j_gene: TRBJ2-2
CDR3nt: TGTGCCAGCAGCGTAGCGGGGACCGCGAACACCGGGGAGCTGTTTTTT
CDR3aa: CASSVAGTANTGELFF

abundance: -
d_gene: -
v_gene: TRBV14
j_gene: TRBJ2-3
CDR3nt: TGTGCCAGCAGCCACACAGATACGCAGTATTTT
CDR3aa: CASSHTDTQYF

abundance: -
d_gene: TRBD2
v_gene: TRBV29-1
j_gene: TRBJ2-1
CDR3nt: TGCAGCGCCGGGACTAGCAGCGGGGGGGGTGAGCAGTTCTTC
CDR3aa: CSAGTSSGGGEQFF

abundance: few
d_gene: -
v_gene: TRBV19
j_gene: TRBJ1-3
CDR3nt: TGTGCCAGTGGGAAAAGGGGTAGCTCTGGAAACACCATATATTTT
CDR3aa: CASGKRGSSGNTIYF

abundance: few
d_gene: TRBD1
v_gene: TRBV6-8
j_gene: TRBJ1-1
CDR3nt: TGTGCCAGCACCAGGGGGTTCACTGAAGCTTTCTTT
CDR3aa: CASTRGFTEAFF

abundance: -
d_gene: TRBD2
v_gene: TRBV11-3
j_gene: TRBJ2-4
CDR3nt: TGTGCCAGCTCGATAGCGGGAGTAACCAAAAACATTCAGTACTTC
CDR3aa: CASSIAGVTKNIQYF

abundance: -
d_gene: -
v_gene: TRBV18
j_gene: TRBJ1-4
CDR3nt: TGTGCCAGCTCGCAGGGGCGGGCAACTAATGAAAAACTGTTTTTT
CDR3aa: CASSQGRATNEKLFF

abundance: -
d_gene: -
v_gene: TRBV14
j_gene: TRBJ2-5
CDR3nt: TGTGCCAGCAGCCAGCCGCAATGGGAGACCCAGTACTTC
CDR3aa: CASSQPQWETQYF

abundance: few
d_gene: TRBD2
v_gene: TRBV2
j_gene: TRBJ2-1
CDR3nt: TGTGCCAGCAGGGAGCCGGGACTAGCGGGAGAAGTTGAGCAGTTCTTC
CDR3aa: CASREPGLAGEVEQFF

abundance: -
d_gene: -
v_gene: TRBV19
j_gene: TRBJ2-5
CDR3nt: TGTGCCAGTAGTATGTCCGGAGGGCTGAGTGAGACCCAGTACTTC
CDR3aa: CASSMSGGLSETQYF

abundance: once
d_gene: TRBD2
v_gene: TRBV29-1
j_gene: TRBJ2-2
CDR3nt: TGCAGCGCTGGTAGCGGGACCGCCACCGGGGAGCTGTTTTTT
CDR3aa: CSAGSGTATGELFF

abundance: -
d_gene: TRBD2
v_gene: TRBV14
j_gene: TRBJ2-1
CDR3nt: TGTGCCAGCAGCCCGGGCGGGAGTGCGCCCCGGTTCTTC
CDR3aa: CASSPGGSAPRFF

abundance: few
d_gene: TRBD1
v_gene: TRBV11-3
j_gene: TRBJ2-5
CDR3nt: TGTGCCAGCAGCCCAAGGCCAGGGGGAGAGACCCAGTACTTC
CDR3aa: CASSPRPGGETQYF

abundance: few
d_gene: -
v_gene: TRBV29-1
j_gene: TRBJ2-6
CDR3nt: TGCAGCGTTGTCTCTGGGGCCAACGTCCTGACTTTC
CDR3aa: CSVVSGANVLTF

abundance: -
d_gene: -
v_gene: TRBV9
j_gene: TRBJ2-3
CDR3nt: TGTGCCAGCAGCGAAAGTACAGGGATCACAGATACGCAGTATTTT
CDR3aa: CASSESTGITDTQYF

abundance: -
d_gene: TRBD1
v_gene: TRBV19
j_gene: TRBJ1-2
CDR3nt: TGTGCCAGTAGCCGGGACAGACTACTTAACTATGGCTACACCTTC
CDR3aa: CASSRDRLLNYGYTF

abundance: many
d_gene: TRBD2
v_gene: TRBV11-3
j_gene: TRBJ2-5
CDR3nt: TGTGCCAGCAGCCCTACTGGGCGGGGGGGTCAAGAGACCCAGTACTTC
CDR3aa: CASSPTGRGGQETQYF

abundance: few
d_gene: TRBD2
v_gene: TRBV11-3
j_gene: TRBJ2-7
CDR3nt: TGTGCCAGCAGCTTAACTACCGGGAGGTCGGGCTACGAGCAGTACTTC
CDR3aa: CASSLTTGRSGYEQYF

abundance: few
d_gene: -
v_gene: TRBV6-8
j_gene: TRBJ1-1
CDR3nt: TGTGCCAGCAGATTAGAGCCCGGGACGGCGAACACTGAAGCTTTCTTT
CDR3aa: CASRLEPGTANTEAFF

abundance: -
d_gene: TRBD1
v_gene: TRBV19
j_gene: TRBJ1-1
CDR3nt: TGTGCCAGTAGGGACAGGGCGAGCACTGAAGCTTTCTTT
CDR3aa: CASRDRASTEAFF

abundance: -
d_gene: -
v_gene: TRBV19
j_gene: TRBJ1-1
CDR3nt: TGTGCCAGTAGTATCATGTCGGGGCTCCCGAACACTGAAGCTTTCTTT
CDR3aa: CASSIMSGLPNTEAFF

abundance: few
d_gene: -
v_gene: TRBV6-7
j_gene: TRBJ2-5
CDR3nt: TGTGCCAGCAGTCTCGCTGGGGCCCAGTACTTC
CDR3aa: CASSLAGAQYF

abundance: -
d_gene: TRBD1
v_gene: TRBV6-8
j_gene: TRBJ2-2
CDR3nt: TGTGCCAGCAGTTACTCGGACAGGGTCACCGGGGAGCTGTTTTTT
CDR3aa: CASSYSDRVTGELFF

abundance: few
d_gene: -
v_gene: TRBV18
j_gene: TRBJ2-4
CDR3nt: TGTGCCAGCTCACCATTGGAGGTAACTCAGGATAGTCGGGCCAAAAACATTCAGTACTTC
CDR3aa: CASSPLEVTQDSRAKNIQYF

abundance: medium-sized
d_gene: -
v_gene: TRBV28
j_gene: TRBJ2-3
CDR3nt: TGTGCCAGCAGCCCTGGGGCTAGCGCCTTAGATACGCAGTATTTT
CDR3aa: CASSPGASALDTQYF

abundance: medium-sized
d_gene: -
v_gene: TRBV11-3
j_gene: TRBJ2-5
CDR3nt: TGTGCCAGCAGCGCCTTGACCCACCAAGAGACCCAGTACTTC
CDR3aa: CASSALTHQETQYF

abundance: -
d_gene: -
v_gene: TRBV19
j_gene: TRBJ2-3
CDR3nt: TGTGCCAGTAGTACGAATAGCGGAAACACAGATACGCAGTATTTT
CDR3aa: CASSTNSGNTDTQYF

abundance: few
d_gene: TRBD2
v_gene: TRBV28
j_gene: TRBJ2-7
CDR3nt: TGTGCCAGCAGTCCCGGCGGGAGTAAGTACGAGCAGTACTTC
CDR3aa: CASSPGGSKYEQYF

abundance: -
d_gene: TRBD2
v_gene: TRBV12-5
j_gene: TRBJ2-1
CDR3nt: TGTGCTAGTGGTTTGGTACTAGGGCGGGAGGGCCGTAATGAGCAGTTCTTC
CDR3aa: CASGLVLGREGRNEQFF

abundance: -
d_gene: -
v_gene: TRBV19
j_gene: TRBJ1-5
CDR3nt: TGTGCCAGTAGTATAAGGGGAGGGGAGCCCCAGCATTTT
CDR3aa: CASSIRGGEPQHF

abundance: -
d_gene: -
v_gene: TRBV19
j_gene: TRBJ2-6
CDR3nt: TGTGCCACCGGGACCTATCGTAACGTCCTGACTTTC
CDR3aa: CATGTYRNVLTF

abundance: few
d_gene: -
v_gene: TRBV9
j_gene: TRBJ2-7
CDR3nt: TGTGCCAGCAGCGTAGGGAATTCGGGGATTTACGAGCAGTACTTC
CDR3aa: CASSVGNSGIYEQYF

abundance: few
d_gene: TRBD1
v_gene: TRBV11-3
j_gene: TRBJ2-5
CDR3nt: TGTGCCAGCAGCACTCGGACAGGGAGGATCCAAGAGACCCAGTACTTC
CDR3aa: CASSTRTGRIQETQYF

abundance: medium-sized
d_gene: -
v_gene: TRBV9
j_gene: TRBJ1-1
CDR3nt: TGTGCCAGCAGCGTAGACCAGATGAACACTGAAGCTTTCTTT
CDR3aa: CASSVDQMNTEAFF

abundance: few
d_gene: -
v_gene: TRBV9
j_gene: TRBJ2-7
CDR3nt: TGTGCCAGCAGTGAAGCGCGAGGGTTGTCTGGGCAGTACTTC
CDR3aa: CASSEARGLSGQYF